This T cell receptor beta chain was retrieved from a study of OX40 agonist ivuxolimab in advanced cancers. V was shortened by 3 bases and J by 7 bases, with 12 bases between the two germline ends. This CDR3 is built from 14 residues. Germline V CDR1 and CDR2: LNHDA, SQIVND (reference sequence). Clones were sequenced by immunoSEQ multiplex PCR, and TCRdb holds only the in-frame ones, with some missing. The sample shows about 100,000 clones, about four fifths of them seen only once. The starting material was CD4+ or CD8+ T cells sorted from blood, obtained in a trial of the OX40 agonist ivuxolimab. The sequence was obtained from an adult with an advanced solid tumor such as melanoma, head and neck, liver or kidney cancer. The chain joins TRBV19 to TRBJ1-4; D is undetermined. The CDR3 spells CASSMGPEGEKLFF. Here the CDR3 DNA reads TGTGCCAGTAGTATGGGCCCAGAAGGTGAAAAACTGTTTTTT. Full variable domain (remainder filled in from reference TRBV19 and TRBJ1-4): DGGITQSPKYLFRKEGQNVTLSCEQNLNHDAMYWYRQDPGQGLRLIYYSQIVNDFQKGDIAEGYSVSREKKESFPLTVTSAQKNPTAFYLCASSMGPEGEKLFFGSGTQLSVL.